The rows below give T cell receptor beta chains drawn from one sample of a study of T cell responses to AZD1222 COVID-19 vaccine. The protocol was immunoSEQ multiplex PCR, while the TCRdb copy is restricted to in-frame clones and leaves out a portion. The sample lists about 130,000 clones; roughly 87% were seen once. Sequenced here: peripheral blood, sampled on day 0 of AZD1222 vaccination. The receptor set was obtained from an adult in good health. The CDR3 runs from the conserved cysteine through the conserved F or W. Each record gives: D gene, clone size, V gene, J gene, CDR3 protein, CDR3 DNA. D genes are given only for firm matches. The size entry is marked missing in some rows and otherwise reads once, few, many or a size class.

>-|-|TRBV6-2/TRBV6-3|TRBJ2-5
CASSYSKRFRAGQLETQYF
TGTGCCAGCAGTTACTCGAAAAGGTTTAGGGCAGGGCAGTTAGAGACCCAGTACTTC
>-|-|TRBV27|TRBJ1-5
CASSLKDGNNQPQHF
TGTGCCAGCAGTTTAAAGGACGGAAACAATCAGCCCCAGCATTTT
>-|-|TRBV27|TRBJ2-7
CASTPAGGGGSYEQYF
TGTGCCAGCACCCCAGCCGGCGGGGGCGGGTCCTACGAGCAGTACTTC
>-|-|TRBV7-6|TRBJ2-1
CASSDGAGLVYNEQFF
TGTGCCAGCAGCGATGGGGCGGGGTTGGTATACAATGAGCAGTTCTTC
>-|-|TRBV28|TRBJ1-1
CASGLGQGNTEAFF
TGTGCCAGCGGACTAGGGCAGGGGAACACTGAAGCTTTCTTT
>-|-|TRBV11-3|TRBJ2-7
CASSLYRDYEQYF
TGTGCCAGCAGCTTATACAGGGACTACGAGCAGTACTTC
>-|few|TRBV30|TRBJ1-2
CAWRQGGAQNYGYTF
TGTGCCTGGAGACAAGGTGGTGCCCAAAACTATGGCTACACCTTC
>TRBD1|few|TRBV30|TRBJ1-6
CACTDRGFSPLHF
TGTGCCTGTACGGACAGGGGTTTTTCACCCCTCCACTTT
>-|-|TRBV28|TRBJ2-3
CASSLYGTTDTQYF
TGTGCCAGCAGTTTATACGGCACCACAGATACGCAGTATTTT
>-|-|TRBV3-1/TRBV3-2|TRBJ2-7
CASSPGPSIGGQYF
TGTGCCAGCAGCCCGGGACCTAGTATAGGGGGGCAGTACTTC
>TRBD2|-|TRBV24-1|TRBJ2-3
CATSDASGSTDTQYF
TGTGCCACCAGTGATGCTAGCGGGAGCACAGATACGCAGTATTTT
>-|-|TRBV11-3|TRBJ2-7
CASSLGPDYEQYF
TGTGCCAGCAGCTTAGGTCCAGACTACGAGCAGTACTTC
>TRBD1|-|TRBV7-3|TRBJ2-2
CASSYDRGAGELFF
TGTGCCAGCAGCTATGACAGGGGGGCCGGGGAGCTGTTTTTT
>-|-|TRBV7-9|TRBJ1-6
CASSPPGSSYNSPLHF
TGTGCCAGCAGCCCTCCCGGGAGCTCCTATAATTCACCCCTCCACTTT
>-|-|TRBV5-6|TRBJ2-2
CASISFVWGATGELFF
TGTGCCAGCATCTCCTTCGTGTGGGGAGCGACCGGGGAGCTGTTTTTT
>-|-|TRBV19|TRBJ2-3
CASSIMRRGGADTQYF
TGTGCCAGTAGTATAATGCGGCGCGGCGGTGCAGATACGCAGTATTTT
>TRBD1|-|TRBV28|TRBJ1-1
CATQSSGTGVTEAFF
TGTGCCACCCAATCCTCCGGGACAGGGGTGACTGAAGCTTTCTTT
>-|-|TRBV5-4|TRBJ2-7
CASSFSGSSEQYF
TGTGCCAGCAGCTTTTCAGGATCAAGCGAGCAGTACTTC
>TRBD1|-|TRBV6-5|TRBJ2-7
CASRDRAFSYEQYF
TGTGCCAGCAGGGACAGGGCGTTCTCCTACGAGCAGTACTTC
>-|-|TRBV19|TRBJ2-1
CASHEGGTGPREQFF
TGTGCCAGTCATGAGGGAGGGACAGGTCCTCGTGAGCAGTTCTTC
>TRBD1|-|TRBV30|TRBJ1-3
CAWTSGQGRNTIYF
TGTGCCTGGACCTCAGGACAGGGAAGAAACACCATATATTTT
>-|-|TRBV28|TRBJ2-7
CAGWRGPGYEQYF
TGTGCCGGTTGGCGGGGCCCGGGGTACGAGCAGTACTTC
>-|-|TRBV10-3|TRBJ2-7
CAIASQHEQYF
TGTGCCATCGCGTCCCAGCACGAGCAGTACTTC
>TRBD1|-|TRBV28|TRBJ1-2
CASSGDRAYGYTF
TGTGCCAGCAGTGGGGACAGGGCCTATGGCTACACCTTC
>-|-|TRBV9|TRBJ2-7
CASSVGWGFRGSYEQYF
TGTGCCAGCAGCGTAGGCTGGGGCTTTAGGGGCTCCTACGAGCAGTACTTC
>-|-|TRBV10-3|TRBJ1-1
CASHEGPTEAFF
TGTGCCAGCCATGAGGGGCCAACTGAAGCTTTCTTT
>-|few|TRBV27|TRBJ2-7
CASSLLQGTVREQYF
TGTGCCAGCAGTTTATTACAGGGCACGGTACGCGAGCAGTACTTC
>TRBD1|-|TRBV6-5|TRBJ1-2
CASSPGTGFGYGYTF
TGTGCCAGCAGTCCCGGGACAGGGTTTGGGTATGGCTACACCTTC
>-|-|TRBV6-5|TRBJ2-7
CASSLQGGPVGEQYF
TGTGCCAGCAGTTTACAGGGAGGACCTGTCGGCGAGCAGTACTTC
>-|-|TRBV30|TRBJ2-1
CACGGNEQFF
TGTGCCTGCGGGGGCAATGAGCAGTTCTTC
>-|-|TRBV15|TRBJ2-4
CATSPYRDRDAIQYF
TGTGCCACCAGCCCCTACCGGGACCGAGATGCCATTCAGTACTTC
>-|-|TRBV19|TRBJ1-2
CASSVSGGDYGYTF
TGTGCCAGTAGTGTCTCCGGGGGGGACTATGGCTACACCTTC
>-|-|TRBV7-2|TRBJ2-3
CASSLAITDTQYF
TGTGCCAGCAGCTTAGCTATAACAGATACGCAGTATTTT
>TRBD1|-|TRBV6-1|TRBJ1-5
CASSEALGDRGYNQPQHF
TGTGCCAGCAGTGAAGCGCTCGGGGACAGGGGATACAATCAGCCCCAGCATTTT
>-|once|TRBV3-1/TRBV3-2|TRBJ1-4
CASSQSSGASCF
TGTGCCAGCAGCCAGAGCAGCGGGGCATCGTGTTTT
>TRBD1|-|TRBV11-1|TRBJ1-4
CASSQRFRGEEKLFF
TGTGCCAGCAGCCAGCGCTTCAGGGGGGAAGAAAAACTGTTTTTT
>-|once|TRBV12-5|TRBJ1-1
CASGPKREAFF
TGTGCTAGTGGTCCGAAACGGGAAGCTTTCTTT
>-|-|TRBV11-2|TRBJ1-2
CASSSTRDSLRGYTF
TGTGCCAGCAGCTCGACGCGAGACAGTCTACGAGGCTACACCTTC
>-|-|TRBV9|TRBJ1-5
CASSAGTFQPQHF
TGTGCCAGCAGCGCGGGGACATTTCAGCCCCAGCATTTT
>TRBD1|few|TRBV3-1/TRBV3-2|TRBJ1-2
CASSQGQGGGYTF
TGTGCCAGCAGCCAAGGACAGGGCGGAGGCTACACCTTC
>-|-|TRBV15|TRBJ2-5
CATSPMYQETQYF
TGTGCCACCAGCCCCATGTACCAAGAGACCCAGTACTTC
>-|-|TRBV18|TRBJ2-7
CASSPRERSYEQYF
TGTGCCAGCTCACCACGTGAGCGCTCCTACGAGCAGTACTTC
>TRBD2|-|TRBV28|TRBJ2-3
CASSGSGGLRRQYF
TGTGCCAGCAGTGGTAGCGGGGGCCTTAGGAGGCAGTATTTT
>-|-|TRBV11-2|TRBJ2-2
CASSPLGAAISNTGELFF
TGTGCCAGCAGCCCACTCGGGGCAGCAATATCGAACACCGGGGAGCTGTTTTTT
>TRBD2|-|TRBV6-1|TRBJ2-7
CASSDLAGASYEQYF
TGTGCCAGCAGTGATCTAGCGGGGGCCTCCTACGAGCAGTACTTC
>TRBD1|-|TRBV4-1|TRBJ2-5
CASSQWTGVGETQYF
TGCGCCAGCAGCCAATGGACAGGGGTTGGAGAGACCCAGTACTTC
>TRBD1|once|TRBV24-1|TRBJ2-3
CATSGQGETDTQYF
TGTGCCACCAGCGGACAGGGTGAAACAGATACGCAGTATTTT
>-|once|TRBV18|TRBJ1-2
CASSPTSDYGYTF
TGTGCCAGCTCACCGACCTCTGACTATGGCTACACCTTC
>-|-|TRBV6-2/TRBV6-3|TRBJ1-5
CASSEASVGQPQHF
TGTGCCAGCAGCGAAGCCTCGGTGGGTCAGCCCCAGCATTTT
>-|-|TRBV3-1/TRBV3-2|TRBJ1-3
CASSQEDQDGNTIYF
TGTGCCAGCAGCCAAGAAGACCAGGATGGAAACACCATATATTTT
>-|-|TRBV7-9|TRBJ1-5
CASSLVGDRPQHF
TGTGCCAGCAGCTTGGTGGGGGATAGGCCCCAGCATTTT
>-|-|TRBV5-4|TRBJ1-2
CASSLGGINYGYTF
TGTGCCAGCAGCTTGGGTGGGATAAACTATGGCTACACCTTC
>-|-|TRBV28|TRBJ1-1
CASDTPTEGGPAFF
TGTGCCAGCGACACTCCAACAGAAGGGGGACCAGCTTTCTTT
>-|once|TRBV18|TRBJ1-4
CASSPFGLATNEKLFF
TGTGCCAGCTCACCCTTCGGACTTGCAACTAATGAAAAACTGTTTTTT